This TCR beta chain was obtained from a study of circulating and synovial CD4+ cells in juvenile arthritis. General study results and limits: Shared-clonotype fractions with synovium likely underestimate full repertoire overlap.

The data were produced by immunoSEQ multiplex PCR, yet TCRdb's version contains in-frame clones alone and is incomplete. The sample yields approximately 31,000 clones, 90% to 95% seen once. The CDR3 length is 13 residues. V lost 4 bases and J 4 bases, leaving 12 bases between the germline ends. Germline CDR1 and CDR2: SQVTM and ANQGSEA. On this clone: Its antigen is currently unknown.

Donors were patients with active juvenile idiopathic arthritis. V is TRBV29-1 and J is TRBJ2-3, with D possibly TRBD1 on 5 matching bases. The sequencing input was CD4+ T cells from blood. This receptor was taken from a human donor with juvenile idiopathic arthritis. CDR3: CSVVAGLADTQYF. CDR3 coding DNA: TGCAGCGTTGTTGCAGGGTTGGCAGATACGCAGTATTTT.